This T cell receptor beta chain derives from a study of T-cell memory formation after mild COVID-19. About the study: TCR clusters showed largely donor specificity.

Barcoded TCR alpha and TCR beta cDNA libraries with UMIs came from 5'RACE using constant-segment primers. TCRdb ran MiXCR on the 5' RACE reads and lists one entry per CDR3 protein. This sample has roughly 580,000 distinct CDR3 sequences, with roughly 18% found just once. A word on this clonotype: The target antigen is unknown.

In germline, CDR1 is LNHNV, CDR2 YYDKDF (reference sequence). There are 12 residues in the CDR3. Trimming took 0 bases from V and 5 from J, leaving 4 bases between them. Broader study findings: The finding that pre-infection memory included some responding clones suggested that cross-reactive memory joined. A second wave expanding day 15 to 37 was CD4+-biased; contracting clones were balanced.

The receptor was isolated from an adult woman who had mild COVID-19 (a few samples of this study predate the infection). Cell type and time point are not known. The chain links TRBV15 to TRBJ2-5; no definite D call. Sequencing was performed on PBMCs or a T cell subset sorted from them (not recorded which). The CDR3 coding sequence is TGTGCCACCAGCAGAGATTCGGAGACCCAGTACTTC. This codes for CATSRDSETQYF.